This is a list of T cell receptor beta chains from one sample in a study of blood T cells in healthy people across ages. One entry per CDR3 protein, called by TCRdb with MiXCR from the 5' RACE reads. Of about 1,500,000 distinct CDR3 sequences in the sample, around 39% were seen once. Sequencing used blood. These receptors were obtained from a woman aged 18-35 years in good health. CDR3s include the opening cysteine and the closing phenylalanine or tryptophan. The D gene is left open where the match is weak. Not all rows give a size; the values are once, few, many and, for expanded clones, a class.

size,J,V,D,CDR3,DNA
few,TRBJ2-5,TRBV6-6,TRBD2,CASSYFSLAGENGQYF,TGTGCCAGCAGTTACTTTTCGCTAGCGGGAGAGAACGGGCAGTACTTC
NA,TRBJ1-2,TRBV14,NA,CASSPGVGNYGYTF,TGTGCCAGCAGCCCCGGTGTGGGTAACTATGGCTACACCTTC
few,TRBJ2-5,TRBV27,NA,CASSAQGFETQYF,TGTGCCAGCAGTGCACAGGGTTTTGAGACCCAGTACTTC
few,TRBJ2-7,TRBV14,NA,CASSQDKYVGYF,TGTGCCAGCAGCCAAGATAAATATGTTGGGTACTTC
few,TRBJ2-7,TRBV29-1,TRBD1,CSVVPGQGAYEQYF,TGCAGCGTTGTTCCGGGACAGGGGGCCTACGAGCAGTACTTC
NA,TRBJ2-1,TRBV7-6,TRBD1,CASSLGIGTGPYNEQFF,TGTGCCAGCAGCTTAGGCATCGGGACAGGCCCCTACAATGAGCAGTTCTTC
few,TRBJ2-5,TRBV5-1,NA,CASSLRSGGSQETQYF,TGCGCCAGCAGCTTGAGAAGCGGAGGAAGCCAAGAGACCCAGTACTTC
few,TRBJ2-1,TRBV12-3/TRBV12-4,NA,CASSRTMTNEQFF,TGTGCCAGCAGTCGGACTATGACCAATGAGCAGTTCTTC
NA,TRBJ1-1,TRBV9,NA,CASSVDETENTEAFF,TGTGCCAGCAGCGTAGACGAGACAGAAAACACTGAAGCTTTCTTT
NA,TRBJ1-1,TRBV3-1,NA,CASSPVEGKAFF,TGTGCCAGCAGCCCCGTGGAAGGGAAAGCTTTCTTT
NA,TRBJ1-5,TRBV10-3,TRBD1,CAISNGTGYSNQPQHF,TGTGCCATCAGTAACGGGACAGGATATAGCAATCAGCCCCAGCATTTT
NA,TRBJ1-2,TRBV6-1,NA,CASSEKYHGYTF,TGTGCCAGCAGTGAGAAGTACCATGGCTACACCTTC
few,TRBJ2-5,TRBV29-1,NA,CSVETGGAQETQYF,TGCAGCGTTGAAACAGGGGGGGCCCAAGAGACCCAGTACTTC
NA,TRBJ2-1,TRBV27,NA,CASSFRGEHEQFF,TGTGCCAGCAGTTTCCGTGGTGAGCATGAGCAGTTCTTC
few,TRBJ2-1,TRBV4-1,NA,CASSPVSGSSWEQFF,TGCGCCAGCAGCCCAGTAAGCGGATCTTCGTGGGAGCAGTTCTTC
NA,TRBJ2-7,TRBV29-1,NA,CSVEVAAQTSYNEQYF,TGCAGCGTTGAAGTAGCGGCCCAGACTTCCTACAATGAGCAGTACTTC
NA,TRBJ2-7,TRBV2,TRBD2,CASSDEGSGPSWEQYF,TGTGCCAGCAGTGACGAGGGTAGCGGGCCCTCCTGGGAGCAGTACTTC
few,TRBJ2-3,TRBV30,TRBD2,CACRLAGGPGTDTQYF,TGTGCCTGCAGACTAGCGGGAGGGCCCGGCACAGATACGCAGTATTTT
few,TRBJ2-3,TRBV14,NA,CASSPAGRGDTQYF,TGTGCCAGCAGCCCCGCTGGTCGGGGGGATACGCAGTATTTT
NA,TRBJ1-2,TRBV9,NA,CASSVAVYGYTF,TGTGCCAGCAGCGTAGCTGTCTATGGCTACACCTTC
few,TRBJ1-4,TRBV2,NA,CASSQGHGEKLFF,TGTGCCAGCAGCCAGGGACACGGAGAAAAACTGTTTTTT
NA,TRBJ2-3,TRBV5-1,TRBD2,CASSLAGWGTDTQYF,TGCGCCAGCAGCCTAGCGGGCTGGGGCACAGATACGCAGTATTTT
once,TRBJ1-1,TRBV5-1,NA,CASSIPDGFTEAFF,TGCGCCAGCAGCATCCCGGACGGATTCACTGAAGCTTTCTTT
few,TRBJ2-5,TRBV9,TRBD2,CASSLRMWDYGRETQYF,TGTGCCAGCAGCCTAAGGATGTGGGACTACGGACGAGAGACCCAGTACTTC
few,TRBJ1-1,TRBV2,TRBD1,CASSDVDRGHATEAFF,TGTGCCAGCAGTGATGTTGACAGGGGGCACGCCACTGAAGCTTTCTTT
few,TRBJ2-1,TRBV6-5,NA,CASSSETRQFF,TGTGCCAGCAGCTCGGAGACACGGCAGTTCTTC
NA,TRBJ2-7,TRBV29-1,NA,CSVRGLASYEQYF,TGCAGCGTCCGGGGGCTAGCCTCCTACGAGCAGTACTTC
NA,TRBJ2-1,TRBV10-1,TRBD1,CASSVDRGQYEQFF,TGCGCCAGCAGTGTGGACAGGGGGCAATACGAGCAGTTCTTC
once,TRBJ2-7,TRBV20-1,NA,CSALDNEQYF,TGCAGTGCCCTAGACAATGAGCAGTACTTC
NA,TRBJ1-2,TRBV5-5,TRBD1,CASSPTTGFYGYTF,TGTGCCAGCAGCCCCACGACAGGGTTCTATGGCTACACCTTC
once,TRBJ2-3,TRBV4-2,NA,CASSRFITDTRYF,TGTGCCAGTAGCCGCTTCATCACAGATACGCGGTATTTT
few,TRBJ2-3,TRBV4-1,NA,CASSQVGGSPDTQYF,TGCGCCAGCAGCCAAGTCGGAGGGTCGCCAGATACGCAGTATTTT
few,TRBJ2-1,TRBV11-2,NA,CASSSLRVAGYNEQFF,TGTGCCAGCAGCTCACTTCGGGTCGCGGGCTACAATGAGCAGTTCTTC
many,TRBJ2-3,TRBV29-1,NA,CSGRSGADTQYF,TGCAGCGGTCGTTCTGGGGCAGATACGCAGTATTTT
NA,TRBJ2-3,TRBV4-2,NA,CASSLLRGASTDTQYF,TGTGCCAGCAGCCTCCTCCGGGGTGCTAGCACAGATACGCAGTATTTT
NA,TRBJ1-6,TRBV28,NA,CASRRGSTPSNSPLHF,TGTGCCAGCAGAAGAGGTTCGACACCAAGCAATTCACCCCTCCACTTT
NA,TRBJ2-7,TRBV10-3,NA,CAISAWGEQYF,TGTGCCATCAGTGCTTGGGGGGAGCAGTACTTC
few,TRBJ2-1,TRBV5-1,NA,CASEDPGEQFF,TGCGCCAGCGAAGACCCGGGAGAGCAGTTCTTC
few,TRBJ2-1,TRBV4-2,NA,CASSQELGRALGNEQFF,TGTGCCAGCAGCCAAGAGCTTGGGAGAGCGTTGGGAAATGAGCAGTTCTTC
NA,TRBJ2-3,TRBV28,NA,CASKEGTAPVSTDTQYF,TGTGCCAGCAAAGAGGGAACCGCACCCGTAAGCACAGATACGCAGTATTTT
NA,TRBJ2-1,TRBV27,TRBD2,CASSFTASGANEQFF,TGTGCCAGCAGTTTTACTGCTAGCGGGGCAAATGAGCAGTTCTTC
few,TRBJ2-7,TRBV10-3,TRBD1,CAISVGTGSYEQYF,TGTGCCATCAGTGTCGGGACAGGCTCCTACGAGCAGTACTTC
NA,TRBJ2-7,TRBV6-1,NA,CASSPSTGMPGSYEQYF,TGTGCCAGCAGCCCTTCGACGGGGATGCCTGGCTCCTACGAGCAGTACTTC